The 22 T cell receptor beta chains below all came from one sample that was sequenced in a study of blood T cell repertoires in COVID-19. Profiling relied on immunoSEQ multiplex PCR, and the TCRdb table lists in-frame clones only, not all of them. Found here are about 280,000 clones, about 90% of them singletons; the top ten hold around 2.2%. Sequenced input: peripheral blood. Source of these receptors: a woman aged 45 to 65 who had recovered from COVID-19.

V is TRBV21-1 and J is TRBJ1-5. TRBV21-1 is a documented pseudogene. This CDR3 spans 19 amino acids. The CDR3 is CASSKIGELRFYSNQPQHF. The CDR3, as DNA: TGTGCCAGCAGCAAAATCGGGGAGCTTAGATTTTATAGCAATCAGCCCCAGCATTTT.

V is TRBV11-3 and J is TRBJ1-1, with D possibly TRBD1 on 5 matching bases. Germline V gene lookup returns CDR1 SGHNT and CDR2 YENEEA. The CDR3 is made up of 13 amino acids. Deletions cut 0 bases from V and 14 bases from J, with 16 bases between. CDR3 sequence reads: CASSLESGRPTFF. The CDR3 bases are TGTGCCAGCAGCTTAGAGTCAGGGCGTCCCACCTTCTTT.

V usage is TRBV19 and J usage is TRBJ2-5; 12 bases align to TRBD1. CDR1 and CDR2 (germline): LNHDA, SQIVND (reference sequence). This CDR3 is built from 15 residues. J lost 7 bases, V lost 8 bases, and 11 bases had no gene match. The DNA of the CDR3 is TGTGCCAGTGCCGGGACAGGGGGCTCGCTACGGACCCAGTACTTC. Protein: CASAGTGGSLRTQYF. Drawing the rest from reference TRBV19 and TRBJ2-5, the complete variable domain is DGGITQSPKYLFRKEGQNVTLSCEQNLNHDAMYWYRQDPGQGLRLIYYSQIVNDFQKGDIAEGYSVSREKKESFPLTVTSAQKNPTAFYLCASAGTGGSLRTQYFGPGTRLLVL.

In DNA, the CDR3 is TGTGCCAGCAGCTTAAAGGCGGGGGTGGCCTACGAGCAGTACTTC. This translates into CASSLKAGVAYEQYF. V and J are TRBV7-2 and TRBJ2-7; 7 nucleotides line up with TRBD2. CDR3 length: 15 residues. The trim removed 2 bases at V and 2 bases at J, leaving 6 bases unmatched. From germline, CDR1 is SGHTA and CDR2 FQGNSA.

This clone is a singleton in its sample. J is TRBJ1-3 and V is TRBV29-1, with 8 bases that match TRBD1. Per the germline V gene, CDR1 is SQVTM and CDR2 is ANQGSEA. After removal of 5 bases from V and 2 bases from J, the junction contained 8 bases not matched to a gene. CDR3 length equals 15 residues. The CDR3 DNA is TGCAGCGTTTTGACAGGGGAGTTACCTGGAAACACCATATATTTT. Translating gives CSVLTGELPGNTIYF. Together with reference TRBV29-1 and TRBJ1-3, the CDR3 gives the full variable domain: SAVISQKPSRDICQRGTSLTIQCQVDSQVTMMFWYRQQPGQSLTLIATANQGSEATYESGFVIDKFPISRPNLTFSTLTVSNMSPEDSSIYLCSVLTGELPGNTIYFGEGSWLTVV.

The genes are TRBV10-3 and TRBJ2-5; 14 bases map to TRBD2. Germline loops: CDR1 ENHRY, CDR2 SYGVKD. CDR3 length equals 16 residues. V was pared by 5 bases and J by 5 bases, with 7 bases of the junction left unmatched. In DNA, the CDR3 is TGTGCCATCAGTTGGGGACTAGCGGGAGTGGGCGAGACCCAGTACTTC. Translated, it gives CAISWGLAGVGETQYF.

V and J are TRBV7-3 and TRBJ1-1, with 8 bases fitting TRBD1. Germline V gene data show CDR1 as SGHTA and CDR2 as FQGTGA. The CDR3 contains 16 residues. Unmatched junction bases numbered 15, after V lost 5 bases and J lost 7 bases. CDR3 amino acids: CASSPAPDRASGEAFF. The CDR3 DNA sequence: TGTGCCAGCAGCCCGGCACCGGACAGGGCATCGGGTGAAGCTTTCTTT.

The genes are TRBV30 and TRBJ1-1, with D perhaps matching TRBD1 (6 bases). Trimming stripped 5 bases from V and 3 bases from J, with 13 bases between. The CDR3 runs 13 residues. Germline V gene sequence: CDR1 GTSNPN, CDR2 SVGIG (reference sequence). In DNA form, the CDR3 reads TGTGCCTGGGACTATACAGGGTACACTGAAGCTTTCTTT. It translates to CAWDYTGYTEAFF.

This chain links TRBV7-8 with TRBJ2-2, with D maybe TRBD1 (5 bases). CDR1 SGHVS and CDR2 FQNEAQ come from the germline V gene. The CDR3 is 17 amino acids. V lost 2 bases and J lost 2, with 15 bases in between. The CDR3 loop reads CASSLLGPGINTGELFF. CDR3 nucleotides: TGTGCCAGCAGCTTACTAGGGCCAGGGATAAACACCGGGGAGCTGTTTTTT.

This clone appeared a few times. The V gene is TRBV3-1 (or the pseudogene TRBV3-2), the J gene TRBJ1-4; 8 positions match TRBD1. Germline lookup yields CDR1 LGHDT and CDR2 YNNKEL (reference sequence). V shed 4 bases and J 2 bases; nucleotides not matched to a gene: 6. The CDR3 is 16 amino acids. The CDR3 nucleotides read TGTGCCAGCAGCCCTACTTCAGGGGGCACTAATGAAAAACTGTTTTTT. Residues: CASSPTSGGTNEKLFF.

This rearrangement joins TRBV7-9 to TRBJ1-5; 7 positions agree with TRBD1. This CDR3 region has 14 residues. CDR1 is SEHNR and CDR2 is FQNEAQ in the germline V gene (reference sequence). With 6 bases clipped from V and 3 bases from J, the junction kept 5 bases outside the gene matches. CDR3 region: CASSNDRVNQPQHF. The DNA of the CDR3 is TGTGCCAGCAGTAACGACAGGGTCAATCAGCCCCAGCATTTT. The entire variable domain, with the rest obtained from reference TRBV7-9 and TRBJ1-5, is as follows: DTGVSQNPRHKITKRGQNVTFRCDPISEHNRLYWYRQTLGQGPEFLTYFQNEAQLEKSRLLSDRFSAERPKGSFSTLEIQRTEQGDSAMYLCASSNDRVNQPQHFGDGTRLSIL.

The rearrangement links TRBV27 to TRBJ1-5, with D unclear. CDR1 and CDR2 (germline): MNHEY, SMNVEV (reference sequence). V was cut by 8 bases and J by 0 bases, with 5 bases left in between. CDR3 length: 12 amino acids. CDR3: CASGNSNQPQHF. The CDR3 DNA follows: TGTGCCAGCGGCAATAGCAATCAGCCCCAGCATTTT.

The chain joins TRBV24-1 to TRBJ2-1; 7 nucleotides align to TRBD1. V lost 8 bases and J lost 5; bases outside the gene matches: 5. The CDR3 is 13 residues long. Germline V lookup: CDR1 KGHDR, CDR2 SFDVKD. The CDR3 DNA is TGTGCCACCAAAGGACAGGAGGACAATGAGCAGTTCTTC. It is translated as CATKGQEDNEQFF.

V usage is TRBV7-3 and J usage is TRBJ2-7, with 8 bases fitting TRBD1. The length of the CDR3 is 16 residues. After removal of 2 bases from V and 3 bases from J, the junction contained 9 bases not matched to a gene. The V gene's germline CDR1 is SGHTA and CDR2 FQGTGA. The CDR3 DNA reads TGTGCCAGCAGCTTAGAGGACAGGGAGTTCTTCTACGAGCAGTACTTC. Translation: CASSLEDREFFYEQYF.

The gene calls are TRBV14 and TRBJ2-1; the match to TRBD2 covers 11 bases. Losses at the gene ends were 5 bases for V and 8 bases for J; bases not matched to a gene: 8. The CDR3 has 15 amino acids. CDR1 and CDR2 (germline): SGHDN, FVKESK. DNA for the CDR3: TGTGCCAGCAGCGACAAACTAGCGGGAGTACATGAGCAGTTCTTC. It is translated as CASSDKLAGVHEQFF.

The table lists this clone with a few counts. This chain joins TRBV5-6 and TRBJ2-3; D is unclear. Germline V gene lookup returns CDR1 SGHDT and CDR2 YYEEEE. This CDR3 spans 14 amino acids. Trimming took off 2 bases at V and 2 bases at J, with 9 bases between the two ends. CDR3 residues: CASSFQDPTDTQYF. In DNA form, the CDR3 reads TGTGCCAGCAGCTTCCAGGATCCCACAGATACGCAGTATTTT.

This chain uses TRBV5-1 with TRBJ1-1; 8 bases agree with TRBD1. V dropped 0 bases and J dropped 5; count of bases not matched to a gene: 9. Germline-derived CDR1 and CDR2 are SGHRS and YFSETQ. This CDR3 region has 16 residues. The CDR3 here is CASSLGLEDRVTEAFF. The CDR3 coding sequence is TGCGCCAGCAGCTTGGGTCTGGAGGACAGGGTAACTGAAGCTTTCTTT.

CDR3 in amino acids: CASTGLAGVVENTGELFF. In DNA form, the CDR3 reads TGTGCCAGCACCGGACTAGCGGGAGTTGTAGAGAACACCGGGGAGCTGTTTTTT. The chain recombines TRBV6-4 with TRBJ2-2; 13 bases align to TRBD2. Germline values: CDR1 MRHNA, CDR2 SNTAGT. The junction had 9 bases not matched to a gene; V was cut back by 7 bases and J by 1 base. The CDR3 is 18 residues long.

The chain recombines TRBV12-3 or TRBV12-4 with TRBJ1-1; maybe TRBD1 (6 bases). Trimming took off 3 bases at V and 4 bases at J, with 9 bases between the two ends. The CDR3 runs 13 residues. The CDR3 loop reads CASSFQGSTEAFF. In DNA form, the CDR3 reads TGTGCCAGCAGTTTCCAGGGGTCCACTGAAGCTTTCTTT.

The chain is built from TRBV6-2 or TRBV6-3 and TRBJ1-1; TRBD1 aligns across 7 bases. Germline V gene data show CDR1 as MNHEY and CDR2 as SVGEGT. The CDR3 loop spans 14 amino acids. After removal of 4 bases from V and 0 bases from J, the junction contained 2 bases not matched to a gene. CDR3 sequence reads: CASSWDRLNTEAFF. CDR3 nucleotides: TGTGCCAGCAGTTGGGACAGACTGAACACTGAAGCTTTCTTT.

This chain joins TRBV9 and TRBJ2-5; TRBD2 agrees at 13 bases. V gave up 1 base and J gave up 5 bases; unmatched junction bases: 8. This CDR3 spans 17 amino acids. From germline, CDR1 is SGDLS and CDR2 YYNGEE. The CDR3 sequence: CASSVTGTSGVGETQYF. CDR3 DNA: TGTGCCAGCAGCGTAACGGGGACTAGCGGGGTCGGGGAGACCCAGTACTTC.

The chain uses TRBV6-2 or TRBV6-3 and TRBJ2-5, with 7 bases fitting TRBD1. Germline CDR1 and CDR2: MNHEY and SVGEGT. CDR3 size: 16 residues. The ends lost 2 bases at V and 5 bases at J; junction bases unmatched: 11. CDR3 in amino acids: CASSYRTGELGETQYF. CDR3 bases: TGTGCCAGCAGTTACCGCACAGGGGAGTTGGGGGAGACCCAGTACTTC.